The following is a T cell receptor beta chain sequence with its context. Antigen: not known. 5'RACE with constant-segment primers built TCRalpha and TCRbeta cDNA libraries with UMIs. TCRdb re-called the 5' RACE reads with MiXCR, one entry per CDR3 protein. The table records some 450,000 distinct CDR3 sequences, about 20% of them present only once. The entry originates in a study of T-cell memory formation after mild COVID-19. Study results and caveats: Clones contracting day 15 to 85 were balanced CD4/CD8; later expanders leaned CD4+.

CDR1 and CDR2 (germline): ENHRY, SYGVKD. The CDR3 is made up of 17 amino acids. V lost 0 bases to trimming and J lost 7 bases; unmatched junction nucleotides: 8. Material: PBMCs or a T cell subset sorted from them (not recorded which). The chain uses TRBV10-3 and TRBJ2-1, with 11 bases lining up with TRBD2. The TCR comes from a man between 18 and 35 years old who had mild COVID-19 (a few samples of this study predate the infection). Cell type and time point are not known. The CDR3 coding sequence is TGTGCCATCAGTGAGTCAGTGGGGACTAGCGGCGGGAATGAGCAGTTCTTC. Translated: CAISESVGTSGGNEQFF.